These 5 T cell receptor beta chains were sequenced from one sample in a study of shared clonotypes between healthy human individuals. Terminally differentiated effector memory CD45RA+ cells were left out of the naive CD8 fraction, which was CD45RO-negative and positively selected for CCR7. The method was immunoSEQ multiplex PCR; TCRdb's version includes in-frame clones alone and lacks a portion of them. Among 1.5 million to 2.5 million clones listed, about 95% were seen once. The sequencing sample was made of naive CD8+ T cells sorted from blood. The receptors here all came from a man aged 18 to 29 in good health.

In nucleotides, the CDR3 is TGTGCCAGCTCGGCCGGGAGCTATGGCTACACCTTC. Its protein is CASSAGSYGYTF. The chain couples TRBV28 to TRBJ1-2; D unclear. CDR1 and CDR2 from the germline V gene are MDHEN and SYDVKM. This CDR3 spans 12 amino acids. V lost 8 bases to trimming and J lost 4 bases, with 11 bases between them.

The chain uses TRBV7-9 and TRBJ2-7, with TRBD2 matching 13 bases. With 5 bases clipped from V and 5 bases from J, the junction kept 6 bases outside the gene matches. Looked up from germline, CDR1 is SEHNR and CDR2 is FQNEAQ (reference sequence). The CDR3 contains 15 residues. The CDR3 DNA reads TGTGCCAGCAGCCCAGGGACTAGCGGGGTCGACGAGCAGTACTTC. Its protein is CASSPGTSGVDEQYF.

This clone was counted once. The rearrangement joins TRBV27 to TRBJ2-1; the match to TRBD2 covers 14 bases. Germline CDR1 and CDR2: MNHEY and SMNVEV (reference sequence). The CDR3 extends over 17 amino acids. With 1 base clipped from V and 10 bases from J, the junction kept 9 bases outside the gene matches. The CDR3 bases are TGTGCCAGCAGTTTATTCCAGGGACTAGCGGGAGTAGAGGAGCAGTTCTTC. It encodes CASSLFQGLAGVEEQFF.

This chain uses TRBV4-1 with TRBJ2-1; 11 nucleotides match TRBD2. Germline lookup yields CDR1 MGHRA and CDR2 YSYEKL. J lost 3 bases, V lost 4 bases, and 8 bases had no gene match. This CDR3 is 17 amino acids long. CDR3 region: CASSPSSLAGGYNEQFF. Here the CDR3 DNA reads TGCGCCAGCAGCCCTTCTTCCCTAGCGGGGGGCTACAATGAGCAGTTCTTC.

The chain joins TRBV9 to TRBJ1-1; no clear D. CDR1 and CDR2 (germline): SGDLS, YYNGEE. Trimming stripped 4 bases from V and 3 bases from J, with 13 bases between. This CDR3 has 14 residues. As DNA, the CDR3 is TGTGCCAGCAGCCCTGAGGGTTCGGACACTGAAGCTTTCTTT. Translated, it gives CASSPEGSDTEAFF. The full variable domain, in which reference TRBV9 and TRBJ1-1 provide the parts outside the CDR3, is DSGVTQTPKHLITATGQRVTLRCSPRSGDLSVYWYQQSLDQGLQFLIQYYNGEERAKGNILERFSAQQFPDLHSELNLSSLELGDSALYFCASSPEGSDTEAFFGQGTRLTVV.